Presented here are 24 T cell receptor beta chains from one specimen sequenced in a study of T cells in Graves' hyperthyroidism and ophthalmopathy. Authors of the study amplified TCR beta CDR3 regions from RNA transcripts. During a first-round RT-PCR of the TCR CDR3, the HTBI primer set was used. TCRdb itself ran the multiplex PCR reads through MiXCR, one entry per CDR3 protein. Found here are a few hundred thousand distinct CDR3 sequences, about a sixth of them singletons; the top ten hold 3% to 4%. Sequencing input: blood. Source of these receptors: a woman aged 35 to 49 with Graves' ophthalmopathy.

The J gene is TRBJ1-2, the V gene TRBV5-1; D not certain. V gave up 0 bases and J gave up 7 bases, with 10 bases separating them. This CDR3 comprises 13 residues. Germline V gene lookup returns CDR1 SGHRS and CDR2 YFSETQ. CDR3 region: CASSLVGIGGYTF. The DNA for the CDR3 is TGCGCCAGCAGCTTGGTGGGGATAGGTGGCTACACCTTC.

This clonotype was counted ten times or more. One end of the junction fails to match germline, which may point to a read error. CDR3 amino acids: CASSRGEGTSRDTQYF. DNA of the CDR3: TGCGCCAGCAGCAGGGGAGAGGGGACTAGCAGAGATACGCAGTATTTT. V and J are TRBV5-1 and TRBJ2-3; 9 positions match TRBD2. CDR1 and CDR2 from the germline V gene are SGHRS and YFSETQ. CDR3 length: 16 amino acids.

The rearrangement joins TRBV5-4 to TRBJ1-5, with no clear D. V lost 1 base and J 0 bases, leaving 14 bases between the germline ends. Germline CDR1 SGHNT, CDR2 YYREEE (reference sequence). There are 17 residues in the CDR3. CDR3 coding DNA: TGTGCCAGCAGCTTGCTACAGTCCGCCGCTAGCAATCAGCCCCAGCATTTT. It encodes CASSLLQSAASNQPQHF.

This clonotype showed up many times. The CDR3 loop reads CASRLLTGNGYTF. In DNA, the CDR3 is TGTGCCAGCAGATTACTAACAGGGAACGGCTACACCTTC. The chain has TRBV2 and TRBJ1-2, with D perhaps TRBD1 (6 bases). The CDR3 is made up of 13 amino acids. The germline V and J ends were trimmed by 6 bases and 8 bases, with 16 bases remaining between them. Germline V gene sequence: CDR1 SNHLY, CDR2 FYNNEI.

This clonotype appeared a few times. The rearrangement links TRBV6-1 to TRBJ1-2; 7 bases line up with TRBD1. J gave up 8 bases and V 5 bases, and 5 bases lay outside the gene matches. Germline lookup yields CDR1 MNHNS and CDR2 SASEGT. The CDR3 runs 12 residues. CDR3 sequence reads: CASSFQGEGYTF. The CDR3 bases are TGTGCCAGCAGTTTCCAGGGGGAGGGCTACACCTTC.

This clonotype occurred a few times. This chain joins TRBV29-1 and TRBJ2-3; tentatively, D is TRBD1 (6 bases). V was pared by 1 base and J by 1 base, with 9 bases between. Germline CDR1 SQVTM, CDR2 ANQGSEA. The CDR3 extends over 14 amino acids. CDR3 nucleotides: TGCAGCGTTGAAGTTGCAGGGGGCACAGATACGCAGTATTTT. Amino acid sequence: CSVEVAGGTDTQYF.

There are many counts of this clonotype. This chain links TRBV7-8 with TRBJ2-5, with 11 bases aligning to TRBD1. The CDR3 consists of 15 residues. Germline-derived CDR1 and CDR2 are SGHVS and FQNEAQ. Trimming cost V 5 bases and J 5 bases; bases outside gene matches: 7. CDR3 residues: CASSGWDRGEETQYF. The DNA of the CDR3 is TGTGCCAGCAGCGGGTGGGACAGGGGGGAGGAGACCCAGTACTTC.

This clonotype showed up many times. The genes are TRBV18 and TRBJ2-5; TRBD1 might be the D (6 bases). The CDR3 is made up of 15 amino acids. The germline V gene has CDR1 KGHSH and CDR2 LQKENI. The ends were cut back, 3 bases at V and 1 base at J, with 12 bases in the middle. Here the CDR3 DNA reads TGTGCCAGCTCACCCCAACAGGGTTCCCAAGAGACCCAGTACTTC. This translates into CASSPQQGSQETQYF.

This clonotype appeared many times. This sequence joins TRBV3-1 and TRBJ2-4; D unresolved. Germline V gene data show CDR1 as LGHDT and CDR2 as YNNKEL (reference sequence). The CDR3 is 16 residues long. The V and J ends lost 6 bases and 1 base respectively, with 16 bases between them. The CDR3 DNA reads TGTGCCAGCAGTCTCCAACCCGCGTCGGCCAAAAACATTCAGTACTTC. It encodes CASSLQPASAKNIQYF. The full variable domain, completed using reference TRBV3-1 and TRBJ2-4, is DTAVSQTPKYLVTQMGNDKSIKCEQNLGHDTMYWYKQDSKKFLKIMFSYNNKELIINETVPNRFSPKSPDKAHLNLHINSLELGDSAVYFCASSLQPASAKNIQYFGAGTRLSVL.

The chain is built from TRBV28 and TRBJ2-1; 10 bases match TRBD2. The V segment lost 3 bases and the J segment 1 base; nucleotides outside the gene matches: 3. Germline CDR1 and CDR2: MDHEN and SYDVKM. The CDR3 runs 16 residues. CDR3 loop: CASSLVSGRSYNEQFF. The CDR3 nucleotides read TGTGCCAGCAGTTTGGTTAGCGGGAGGTCCTACAATGAGCAGTTCTTC. Full variable domain (remainder filled in from reference TRBV28 and TRBJ2-1): DVKVTQSSRYLVKRTGEKVFLECVQDMDHENMFWYRQDPGLGLRLIYFSYDVKMKEKGDIPEGYSVSREKKERFSLILESASTNQTSMYLCASSLVSGRSYNEQFFGPGTRLTVL.

This sequence joins TRBV10-3 and TRBJ1-4; weak D call: TRBD1 (6 bases). This CDR3 region has 14 residues. The germline CDR1 and CDR2 sequences are ENHRY and SYGVKD. V lost 3 bases and J lost 8, with 13 bases in between. This CDR3 is CAISDPRGGEKLFF. CDR3 coding DNA: TGTGCCATCAGTGATCCCAGGGGTGGGGAAAAACTGTTTTTT.

This clonotype has at least ten counts. CDR3 nucleotides: TGCGCCAGCAGCGGTTACTCCGGGACTAGCGGTTCAGTGGAGCTGTTTTTT. Translating gives CASSGYSGTSGSVELFF. V is TRBV5-1 and J is TRBJ2-2; 11 bases align to TRBD2. There are 17 residues in the CDR3. Germline V lookup: CDR1 SGHRS, CDR2 YFSETQ. V trimming: 4 bases; J trimming: 10 bases; junction bases outside the gene matches: 15.

As to this clonotype: The junction does not match germline at one end; this may be a read error. The chain combines TRBV6-1 with TRBJ1-3, with a tentative D call TRBD1 (6 bases). Germline CDR1 is MNHNS and CDR2 is SASEGT. This CDR3 region has 15 residues. The CDR3 region has the DNA TGTACCAGCAGGGGCTCTGCAGGGAGTGGAAACACCATATATTTT. This encodes CTSRGSAGSGNTIYF.

A note on this clonotype: A much larger clonotype is one base distant, so this may be a read error. This chain uses TRBV6-1 with TRBJ1-3; perhaps TRBD1 as D (6 bases). The length of the CDR3 is 16 residues. CDR1 and CDR2 from the germline V gene are MNHNS and SASEGT. The DNA of the CDR3 is TGTGCCAGCAGGCTAGGACAGACGAACTCTAGAAACACCATATATTTT. Its translation is CASRLGQTNSRNTIYF.

This clonotype was counted ten times or more. This rearrangement joins TRBV20-1 to TRBJ2-3, with 11 positions matching TRBD2. V shed 5 bases and J 2 bases; nucleotides not matched to a gene: 12. The CDR3 runs to 17 residues. The V gene's germline CDR1 is DFQATT and CDR2 SNEGSKA (reference sequence). The DNA for the CDR3 is TGCAGTGCTCCCCCTTTTGGACTAGCGGGCTACACAGATACGCAGTATTTT. Translation gives CSAPPFGLAGYTDTQYF.

This clonotype was seen a handful of times. This chain joins TRBV28 and TRBJ2-5; the D is unclear. V gave up 4 bases and J gave up 5 bases, with 11 bases separating them. CDR1 and CDR2 from the germline V gene are MDHEN and SYDVKM. The CDR3 sequence is 13 residues long. The CDR3 here is CASSSTLGETQYF. The CDR3 DNA reads TGTGCCAGCAGTTCGACCCTGGGTGAGACCCAGTACTTC.

The chain has TRBV4-1 and TRBJ2-2; the D gene is possibly TRBD2 (5 bases). This CDR3 has 16 residues. The germline CDR1 and CDR2 sequences are MGHRA and YSYEKL. Trimming removed 4 bases at V and 5 bases at J, with 17 bases between. The CDR3 region has the DNA TGCGCCAGCAGCCCGTACACCGGGAATCGGACCGGGGAGCTGTTTTTT. It translates to CASSPYTGNRTGELFF.

This clonotype has a count of ten or more. The chain uses TRBV20-1 and TRBJ2-1; D may match TRBD1 or TRBD2 (6 bases each). CDR3 length equals 14 residues. Germline-derived CDR1 and CDR2 are DFQATT and SNEGSKA (reference sequence). The V end was cut by 6 bases, the J end by 7 bases, with 19 bases between. This CDR3 is CSAVGSRGPNEQFF. In DNA form, the CDR3 reads TGCAGTGCGGTGGGTAGTCGGGGGCCGAATGAGCAGTTCTTC.

This clonotype was observed a few times. The genes are TRBV7-9 and TRBJ2-2; no definite D call. Trimming stripped 5 bases from V and 4 bases from J, with 14 bases between. The length of the CDR3 is 15 residues. Germline V CDR1 and CDR2: SEHNR, FQNEAQ (reference sequence). CDR3 residues: CASSPPGIVTGELFF. The CDR3 region has the DNA TGTGCCAGCAGCCCGCCTGGGATAGTCACCGGGGAGCTGTTTTTT.

The gene calls are TRBV20-1 and TRBJ2-5; D ambiguous. Germline-derived CDR1 and CDR2 are DFQATT and SNEGSKA (reference sequence). The V end was cut by 5 bases, the J end by 5 bases, with 6 bases between. The CDR3 has 10 residues. DNA for the CDR3: TGCAGTGCTCTCAGCGAGACCCAGTACTTC. Encoded protein: CSALSETQYF.

This clonotype was detected a few times. The V gene is TRBV3-1, the J gene TRBJ2-7; D gene ambiguous. This CDR3 is built from 15 residues. Germline values: CDR1 LGHDT, CDR2 YNNKEL (reference sequence). The V end was cut by 0 bases, the J end by 2 bases, with 11 bases between. The CDR3, as DNA: TGTGCCAGCAGCCAAGATCTGACGGTTCCCTACGAGCAGTACTTC. Amino acid sequence: CASSQDLTVPYEQYF.

This clonotype was detected only a few times. J is TRBJ2-3 and V is TRBV24-1; unclear D gene. The CDR3 is made up of 13 amino acids. Between the trimmed V and J ends, which lost 4 bases and 5 bases, there was a span of 9 bases. Germline assignment: CDR1 KGHDR and CDR2 SFDVKD. CDR3 sequence reads: CATSDGSGDTQYF. Written as DNA, the CDR3 is TGTGCCACCAGTGACGGGTCTGGAGATACGCAGTATTTT.

This clonotype was seen repeatedly, ten times or more. The V call is TRBV12-3 or TRBV12-4, the J call TRBJ2-7, with D possibly being TRBD1 or TRBD2 (5 bases each). The CDR3 loop spans 14 amino acids. The V gene lost 7 bases and the J gene lost 2 bases, with 15 bases spanning the gap. The DNA for the CDR3 is TGTGCCAGCACAGACGGGACCCCCCCCTACGAGCAGTACTTC. Translation gives CASTDGTPPYEQYF.

Many counts were recorded for this clonotype. The gene calls are TRBV28 and TRBJ2-5; D possibly corresponds to TRBD1 (5 bases). The CDR3 extends over 14 amino acids. Trimming stripped 2 bases from V and 1 base from J, with 8 bases between. Per the germline V gene, CDR1 is MDHEN and CDR2 is SYDVKM. The CDR3 here is CASSLMDTQETQYF. CDR3 in DNA: TGTGCCAGCAGTTTAATGGACACCCAAGAGACCCAGTACTTC.